The T cell receptor beta chain described here comes from a study of blood T cell repertoires in COVID-19. Study-wide context: T cells, B-cell-depleted T cells, or PBMCs provided the cDNA or gDNA that served as material.

CDR3 size: 16 residues. Germline loops: CDR1 DFQATT, CDR2 SNEGSKA (reference sequence). V was clipped by 3 bases and J by 2 bases; unmatched bases: 13. The repertoire was sequenced with immunoSEQ multiplex PCR; TCRdb's copy has only in-frame clones and lacks some. This sample has 85,000 to 120,000 clones; about four fifths occur once, and the top ten carry 13% to 15%. The source material was peripheral blood. V and J are TRBV20-1 and TRBJ2-7, with 7 bases that match TRBD2. The source of this sequence is a woman aged 60 to 75 with acute or convalescent COVID-19. CDR3 region: CSASTPSGERPYEQYF. The CDR3 nucleotides read TGCAGTGCTAGTACCCCAAGCGGGGAAAGACCCTACGAGCAGTACTTC.